The 32 T cell receptor beta chains below all came from one sample that was sequenced in a study of T cell responses to AZD1222 COVID-19 vaccine. The data were produced by immunoSEQ multiplex PCR, yet TCRdb's version contains in-frame clones alone and is incomplete. The table records about 260,000 clones, approximately 95% of them present only once. The sample consisted of peripheral blood, taken on day 0 of AZD1222 vaccination. The receptors here all came from an adult in good health.

V gene TRBV7-9 combines with J gene TRBJ1-5; D gene ambiguous. The germline V gene encodes CDR1 SEHNR and CDR2 FQNEAQ (reference sequence). Trimming took 5 bases from V and 3 from J, leaving 23 bases between them. There are 18 residues in the CDR3. The CDR3: CASSPPARALTFNQPQHF. The CDR3 DNA reads as TGTGCCAGCAGCCCCCCGGCGAGGGCCCTGACCTTCAATCAGCCCCAGCATTTT.

The chain carries TRBV6-2 or TRBV6-3 and TRBJ1-4; D ambiguous. This CDR3 region has 12 residues. Trimming took 6 bases from V and 5 from J, leaving 7 bases between them. Germline V gene sequence: CDR1 MNHEY, CDR2 SVGEGT. The DNA for the CDR3 is TGTGCCAGCAGCCGAATCAATGAAAAACTGTTTTTT. Amino acid sequence: CASSRINEKLFF.

This clone was seen a handful of times. This chain uses TRBV6-4 with TRBJ2-7; D might be TRBD2 (5 bases). This CDR3 has 18 amino acids. Germline V gene sequence: CDR1 MRHNA, CDR2 SNTAGT. Trimming took 2 bases from V and 7 from J, leaving 27 bases between them. Written as DNA, the CDR3 is TGTGCCAGCAGTGACCTGGGCGATGATCGGGCCTACTCGGGGGAGCAGTACTTC. This codes for CASSDLGDDRAYSGEQYF.

The CDR3 loop reads CASRGREVMYQETQYF. In DNA, the CDR3 is TGTGCCAGCAGGGGTCGTGAGGTAATGTACCAAGAGACCCAGTACTTC. The rearrangement links TRBV6-7 to TRBJ2-5; the D is unclear. TRBV6-7 is marked as an open reading frame, function uncertain. The CDR3 covers 16 residues. Trimming left V 6 bases short and J 0 bases short, with 17 bases between.

This clone was seen once. The DNA for the CDR3 is TGTGCCAGCAGCTTTGGGACTGGCTACGAGCAGTACTTC. Its translation is CASSFGTGYEQYF. This chain uses TRBV14 with TRBJ2-7; a weak D match, TRBD2 (6 bases). Germline values: CDR1 SGHDN, CDR2 FVKESK. The length of the CDR3 is 13 residues. The germline V and J ends were trimmed by 5 bases and 3 bases, with 11 bases remaining between them.

The V and J genes are TRBV18 and TRBJ2-5, with 7 bases identical to TRBD2. V dropped 0 bases and J dropped 7; count of bases not matched to a gene: 5. This CDR3 is built from 14 residues. Germline CDR1 KGHSH, CDR2 LQKENI. The CDR3 DNA is TGTGCCAGCTCACCACCGACACAGCGGGGGACCCAGTACTTC. It translates to CASSPPTQRGTQYF.

The chain is built from TRBV18 and TRBJ2-7, with D possibly being TRBD1 (5 bases). V lost 3 bases, J lost 10 bases, and 16 bases lay in between. Germline lookup yields CDR1 KGHSH and CDR2 LQKENI. This CDR3 contains 13 residues. The DNA of the CDR3 is TGTGCCAGCTCACCTGACAGATCCTTAAGTCAGTACTTC. Translated: CASSPDRSLSQYF.

V and J are TRBV11-2 and TRBJ2-7; tentative D call: TRBD2 (6 bases). Germline V gene data show CDR1 as SGHAT and CDR2 as FQNNGV. V was shortened by 5 bases and J by 4 bases, with 15 bases between the two germline ends. The CDR3 spans 14 residues. CDR3 residues: CASSLETSPYEQYF. CDR3 coding DNA: TGTGCCAGCAGCCTCGAGACTAGTCCGTACGAGCAGTACTTC.

This chain joins TRBV9 and TRBJ2-7, with D possibly being TRBD1 or TRBD2 (5 bases each). The CDR3 is 16 amino acids. CDR1 is SGDLS and CDR2 is YYNGEE in the germline V gene. V dropped 0 bases and J dropped 0 bases, with 13 bases sitting between them. The CDR3 is CASSVAGLSSSYEQYF. For the CDR3, the DNA is TGTGCCAGCAGCGTAGCGGGGCTATCGAGCTCCTACGAGCAGTACTTC.

The rearrangement uses TRBV7-2 and TRBJ1-4; D gene uncertain. This CDR3 contains 14 residues. The V end lost 2 bases, the J end lost 10 bases, and 14 bases lay between the germline ends. Germline values: CDR1 SGHTA, CDR2 FQGNSA. CDR3 DNA sequence: TGTGCCAGCAGCTTATGGGCGGATCGGGGAAAACTGTTTTTT. It yields the protein CASSLWADRGKLFF.

The rearrangement uses TRBV6-4 and TRBJ2-1; TRBD2 aligns across 10 bases. Trimming at V came to 6 bases and at J to 3 bases, leaving 2 bases not matched to a gene. Germline loops: CDR1 MRHNA, CDR2 SNTAGT. This CDR3 spans 14 amino acids. In DNA, the CDR3 is TGTGCCAGCAGCCCTAGCGGGAGCTACAATGAGCAGTTCTTC. Translation gives CASSPSGSYNEQFF.

The chain uses TRBV6-5 and TRBJ2-7; no clear D gene. Germline CDR1 and CDR2: MNHEY and SVGAGI. The CDR3 has 13 amino acids. V was clipped by 2 bases and J by 4 bases, with 9 bases between them. In DNA form, the CDR3 reads TGTGCCAGCAGTTACGAGGCACGATACGAGCAGTACTTC. This sequence encodes CASSYEARYEQYF.

This chain joins TRBV7-6 and TRBJ2-7; 9 nucleotides agree with TRBD1. The CDR3 has 16 residues. V gave up 5 bases and J gave up 2 bases; unmatched junction bases: 10. The V gene's germline CDR1 is SGHVS and CDR2 FNYEAQ. The CDR3, as DNA: TGTGCCAGCAGCCCTTACAGGGGGCAAGACCCCTACGAGCAGTACTTC. It yields the protein CASSPYRGQDPYEQYF.

The V gene is TRBV5-6, the J gene TRBJ2-7; maybe TRBD1 (6 bases). V was clipped by 7 bases and J by 4 bases, with 18 bases between them. Per the germline V gene, CDR1 is SGHDT and CDR2 is YYEEEE. The CDR3 is 14 residues long. Written as DNA, the CDR3 is TGTGCCAGCTGTTCAGGGGCGCGAGGTTACGAGCAGTACTTC. This sequence encodes CASCSGARGYEQYF.

V usage is TRBV3-1 (or the pseudogene TRBV3-2) and J usage is TRBJ1-1, with a possible D match to TRBD1 (6 bases). This CDR3 is built from 12 residues. Germline CDR1 is LGHDT and CDR2 is YNNKEL (reference sequence). With 6 bases removed from V and 8 bases from J, the gap between germline ends came to 13 bases. The CDR3 nucleotides read TGTGCCAGCAGTCCCTTGAGGGGGGAAGCTTTCTTT. Protein: CASSPLRGEAFF.

This chain joins TRBV4-2 and TRBJ1-6; TRBD1 agrees at 9 bases. The germline V gene encodes CDR1 LGHNA and CDR2 YNFKEQ. V was clipped by 2 bases and J by 9 bases; unmatched bases: 2. CDR3 length: 14 amino acids. This CDR3 is CASSQTGGPSPLHF. The CDR3 DNA sequence: TGTGCCAGCAGCCAAACAGGGGGCCCTTCACCCCTCCACTTT.

This CDR3 reads CASRLPGTGGYEQYF. In DNA form, the CDR3 reads TGTGCCAGCAGGCTCCCCGGGACAGGGGGCTACGAGCAGTACTTC. This rearrangement joins TRBV6-5 to TRBJ2-7, with TRBD1 matching 11 bases. Trimming took 6 bases from V and 3 from J; bases not matched to a gene: 7. The CDR3 consists of 15 residues. CDR1 and CDR2 from the germline V gene are MNHEY and SVGAGI.

The genes are TRBV9 and TRBJ1-2; D is unresolved. Germline lookup yields CDR1 SGDLS and CDR2 YYNGEE. This CDR3 is 12 amino acids long. The V gene lost 3 bases and the J gene lost 6 bases, with 9 bases spanning the gap. As DNA, the CDR3 is TGTGCCAGCAGCGCCCAGAAGGATGGCTACACCTTC. The encoded protein is CASSAQKDGYTF. Based on the CDR3 plus reference TRBV9 and TRBJ1-2, the full variable domain is DSGVTQTPKHLITATGQRVTLRCSPRSGDLSVYWYQQSLDQGLQFLIQYYNGEERAKGNILERFSAQQFPDLHSELNLSSLELGDSALYFCASSAQKDGYTFGSGTRLTVV.

This rearrangement joins TRBV11-2 to TRBJ1-1; maybe TRBD1 (5 bases). Germline V gene sequence: CDR1 SGHAT, CDR2 FQNNGV. V shed 5 bases and J shed 5 bases, with 18 bases lying between them. The CDR3 has 15 amino acids. The CDR3 nucleotides are TGTGCCAGCAGCCCGGTTGGGGGGGGTTGGACTGAAGCTTTCTTT. Amino acid sequence: CASSPVGGGWTEAFF. Full variable domain (missing parts from reference TRBV11-2 and TRBJ1-1): EAGVAQSPRYKIIEKRQSVAFWCNPISGHATLYWYQQILGQGPKLLIQFQNNGVVDDSQLPKDRFSAERLKGVDSTLKIQPAKLEDSAVYLCASSPVGGGWTEAFFGQGTRLTVV.

The rearrangement uses TRBV4-3 and TRBJ2-7; no firm D call. This CDR3 region has 16 residues. The ends were cut back, 4 bases at V and 1 base at J, with 17 bases in the middle. The germline CDR1 and CDR2 sequences are LGHNA and YSLEER. The CDR3 DNA is TGCGCCAGCAGCCCAGTGAAGGGTTGGTTGTCCTACGAGCAGTACTTC. Protein sequence: CASSPVKGWLSYEQYF.

This chain links TRBV2 with TRBJ2-1; 10 bases match TRBD2. The V gene's germline CDR1 is SNHLY and CDR2 FYNNEI. CDR3 length equals 13 residues. V lost 5 bases and J lost 5; bases outside the gene matches: 0. The CDR3 DNA sequence: TGTGCCAGCAGTCTAGCGGGGGACAATGAGCAGTTCTTC. Its protein product is CASSLAGDNEQFF.

J is TRBJ1-2 and V is TRBV9; D might be TRBD1 (6 bases). The CDR3 has 13 amino acids. The V and J ends lost 3 bases and 7 bases respectively, with 13 bases between them. Germline V CDR1 and CDR2: SGDLS, YYNGEE. The CDR3 DNA sequence: TGTGCCAGCAGCGCAGGGGATGTAGGTGGCTACACCTTC. Amino acids: CASSAGDVGGYTF.

The rearrangement joins TRBV5-1 to TRBJ1-5, with D perhaps TRBD1 (6 bases). There are 13 residues in the CDR3. V gave up 5 bases and J gave up 2 bases, with 8 bases separating them. Germline V gene sequence: CDR1 SGHRS, CDR2 YFSETQ. The CDR3 nucleotides are TGCGCCAGCAGTCGACAGGGCAATCAGCCCCAGCATTTT. Protein: CASSRQGNQPQHF.

The J gene is TRBJ1-2, the V gene TRBV18; 7 nucleotides match TRBD1. The germline V gene has CDR1 KGHSH and CDR2 LQKENI. J lost 6 bases, V lost 1 base, and 2 bases had no gene match. The CDR3 runs 13 residues. For the CDR3, the DNA is TGTGCCAGCTCACCACAGGGGGCTGATGGCTACACCTTC. As protein: CASSPQGADGYTF.

The chain has TRBV5-1 and TRBJ1-1; D may be TRBD1 (5 bases). The CDR3 length is 13 residues. Germline V CDR1 and CDR2: SGHRS, YFSETQ. With 2 bases removed from V and 7 bases from J, the gap between germline ends came to 12 bases. CDR3 coding DNA: TGCGCCAGCAGCTTAGGGGCAGGTGATGAAGCTTTCTTT. This sequence encodes CASSLGAGDEAFF.

This chain uses TRBV2 with TRBJ1-5; D gene uncertain. CDR3 length equals 13 residues. Looked up from germline, CDR1 is SNHLY and CDR2 is FYNNEI. The V end lost 1 base, the J end lost 9 bases, and 10 bases lay between the germline ends. The CDR3 region has the DNA TGTGCCAGCAGTGAAGAGGGTCGGGGGCCCCAGCATTTT. Protein product: CASSEEGRGPQHF. Drawing the rest from reference TRBV2 and TRBJ1-5, the complete variable domain is EPEVTQTPSHQVTQMGQEVILRCVPISNHLYFYWYRQILGQKVEFLVSFYNNEISEKSEIFDDQFSVERPDGSNFTLKIRSTKLEDSAMYFCASSEEGRGPQHFGDGTRLSIL.

The chain uses TRBV27 and TRBJ2-7, with TRBD2 as a possible D gene (5 bases). V dropped 2 bases and J dropped 0 bases, with 8 bases sitting between them. The CDR3 is made up of 14 amino acids. Germline CDR1 and CDR2: MNHEY and SMNVEV (reference sequence). The CDR3 region has the DNA TGTGCCAGCAGTTTAGCGGGCAGCTCCTACGAGCAGTACTTC. Its protein is CASSLAGSSYEQYF.

The V call is TRBV20-1, the J call TRBJ2-3, with D maybe TRBD2 (5 bases). Germline CDR1 is DFQATT and CDR2 is SNEGSKA (reference sequence). The CDR3 consists of 10 residues. Trimming pared 3 bases from V and 10 bases from J, leaving 8 bases between. The CDR3 loop is CSASLAPQYF. CDR3 in DNA: TGCAGTGCTAGCCTAGCTCCGCAGTATTTT.

This clone was picked up a small number of times. J is TRBJ2-2 and V is TRBV27; D call uncertain. The CDR3 runs to 12 residues. Germline CDR1 MNHEY, CDR2 SMNVEV (reference sequence). The V and J ends lost 5 bases and 7 bases respectively, with 8 bases between them. The CDR3 protein is CASSLAVGELFF. The CDR3 DNA sequence: TGTGCCAGCAGTCTCGCGGTCGGGGAGCTGTTTTTT.

This clone has just a few counts. This chain connects TRBV20-1 to TRBJ2-6, with D unresolved. Germline values: CDR1 DFQATT, CDR2 SNEGSKA (reference sequence). The germline V and J ends were trimmed by 3 bases and 0 bases, with 6 bases remaining between them. CDR3 size: 14 residues. The CDR3 sequence: CSASRGSGANVLTF. DNA for the CDR3: TGCAGTGCTAGTCGCGGCTCTGGGGCCAACGTCCTGACTTTC.

The chain links TRBV28 to TRBJ2-1, with 12 bases matching TRBD2. J was trimmed by 7 bases and V by 6 bases; bases with no gene match: 13. Germline CDR1 MDHEN, CDR2 SYDVKM. This CDR3 comprises 17 residues. The CDR3 loop is CASSQRAGLAGLNEQFF. The CDR3, as DNA: TGTGCCAGCAGCCAAAGGGCGGGACTAGCGGGTCTTAATGAGCAGTTCTTC.

Only one count was recorded for this clone. In DNA, the CDR3 is TGCGCCAGCAGCTTGGAAGGTACATATGGCTACACCTTC. This codes for CASSLEGTYGYTF. This sequence joins TRBV5-1 and TRBJ1-2; D unclear. V lost 0 bases and J lost 5, with 8 bases in between. CDR1 and CDR2 (germline): SGHRS, YFSETQ. The CDR3 contains 13 residues.